The 6 T cell receptor beta chains below come from one sample, sequenced in a study of blood T cell repertoires in COVID-19. Assay: immunoSEQ multiplex PCR; the TCRdb copy retains only in-frame clones and omits some. The sample contains fewer than 70,000 clones, about 87% of which appear only once. Sequenced input: peripheral blood. These receptor sequences come from a human donor in a cohort sampled during active COVID-19.

V is TRBV5-4 and J is TRBJ1-2; 7 bases are a match to TRBD1. The V gene's germline CDR1 is SGHNT and CDR2 YYREEE (reference sequence). V lost 1 base and J lost 7; bases outside the gene matches: 4. This CDR3 spans 13 amino acids. The CDR3 here is CASSLPGGFGYTF. CDR3 DNA sequence: TGTGCCAGCAGCTTGCCAGGGGGTTTTGGCTACACCTTC.

The CDR3 nucleotides are TGTGCCAGTAGGGCCGGGACAGCTAACACCGGGGAGCTGTTTTTT. Translated: CASRAGTANTGELFF. The chain combines TRBV19 with TRBJ2-2; 7 bases match TRBD1. J was trimmed by 2 bases and V by 6 bases; bases with no gene match: 6. This CDR3 has 15 amino acids. Germline CDR1 LNHDA, CDR2 SQIVND (reference sequence).

With respect to this clone: The germline gene is not matched at one end of the junction; a read error may be the cause. The genes are TRBV7-7 and TRBJ2-5; 13 bases fit TRBD2. CDR1 is SSHAT and CDR2 is FNYEAQ in the germline V gene (reference sequence). The CDR3 extends over 18 amino acids. CDR3: CASSLVAETSGGKETQYF. CDR3 DNA sequence: TGTGCTAGCAGCTTAGTCGCCGAGACTAGCGGGGGGAAAGAGACCCAGTACTTC.

This chain joins TRBV28 and TRBJ2-7; the match to TRBD1 covers 9 bases. With 6 bases clipped from V and 2 bases from J, the junction kept 11 bases outside the gene matches. Germline values: CDR1 MDHEN, CDR2 SYDVKM. CDR3 size: 16 residues. The CDR3 sequence: CASRAPGQGGPYEQYF. In nucleotides, the CDR3 is TGTGCCAGCAGGGCTCCGGGACAGGGAGGTCCCTACGAGCAGTACTTC.

The rearrangement links TRBV24-1 to TRBJ1-5; D gene uncertain. The CDR3 totals 12 residues. The V end lost 2 bases, the J end lost 4 bases, and 2 bases lay between the germline ends. Germline V gene lookup returns CDR1 KGHDR and CDR2 SFDVKD. The CDR3 here is CATSDSNQPQHF. Written as DNA, the CDR3 is TGTGCCACCAGTGATTCAAATCAGCCCCAGCATTTT.

The J gene is TRBJ2-7, the V gene TRBV27; TRBD2 matches at 7 bases. Germline CDR1 reads MNHEY; CDR2 reads SMNVEV (reference sequence). The CDR3 runs 14 residues. The V gene end was trimmed by 2 bases and the J gene end by 6 bases; junction bases not matched to a gene: 7. In nucleotides, the CDR3 is TGTGCCAGCAGTTTACGCGGCGGGAGTGGCGAGCAGTACTTC. Protein sequence: CASSLRGGSGEQYF.